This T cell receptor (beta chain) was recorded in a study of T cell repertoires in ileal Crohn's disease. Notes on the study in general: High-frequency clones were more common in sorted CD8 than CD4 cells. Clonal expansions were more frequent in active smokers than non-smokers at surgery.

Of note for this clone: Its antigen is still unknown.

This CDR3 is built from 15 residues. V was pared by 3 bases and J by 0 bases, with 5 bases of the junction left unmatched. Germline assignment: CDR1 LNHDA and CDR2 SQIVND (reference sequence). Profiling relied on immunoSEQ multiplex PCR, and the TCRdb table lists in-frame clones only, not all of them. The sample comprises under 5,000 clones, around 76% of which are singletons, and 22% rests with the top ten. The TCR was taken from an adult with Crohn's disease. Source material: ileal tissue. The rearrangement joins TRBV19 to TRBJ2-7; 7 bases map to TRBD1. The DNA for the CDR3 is TGTGCCAGTAGTATTGGGACAGCCGCCTCCTACGAGCAGTACTTC. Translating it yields CASSIGTAASYEQYF.